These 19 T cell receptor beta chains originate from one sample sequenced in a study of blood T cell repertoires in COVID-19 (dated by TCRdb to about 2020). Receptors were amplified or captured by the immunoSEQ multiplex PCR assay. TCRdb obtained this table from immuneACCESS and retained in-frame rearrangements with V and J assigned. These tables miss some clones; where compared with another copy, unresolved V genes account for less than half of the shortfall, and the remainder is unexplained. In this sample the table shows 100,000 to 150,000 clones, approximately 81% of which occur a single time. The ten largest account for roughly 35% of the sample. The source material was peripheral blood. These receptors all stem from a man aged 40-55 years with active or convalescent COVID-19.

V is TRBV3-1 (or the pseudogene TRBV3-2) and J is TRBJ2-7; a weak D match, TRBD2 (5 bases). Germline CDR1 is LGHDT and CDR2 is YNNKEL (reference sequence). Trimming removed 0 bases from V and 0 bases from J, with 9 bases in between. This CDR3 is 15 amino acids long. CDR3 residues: CASSQERLASYEQYF. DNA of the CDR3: TGTGCCAGCAGCCAAGAAAGGCTAGCCTCCTACGAGCAGTACTTC.

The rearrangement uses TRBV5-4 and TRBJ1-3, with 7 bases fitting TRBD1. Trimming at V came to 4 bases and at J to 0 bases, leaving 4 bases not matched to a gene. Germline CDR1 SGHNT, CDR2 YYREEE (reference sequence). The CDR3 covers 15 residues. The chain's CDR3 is CASSEGQISGNTIYF. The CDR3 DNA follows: TGTGCCAGCAGCGAGGGACAGATCTCTGGAAACACCATATATTTT.

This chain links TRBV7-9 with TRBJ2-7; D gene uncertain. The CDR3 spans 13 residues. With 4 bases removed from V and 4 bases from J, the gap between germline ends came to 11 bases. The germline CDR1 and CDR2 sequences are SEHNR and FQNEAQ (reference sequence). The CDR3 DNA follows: TGTGCCAGCAGCTCCCCCGAGGCGTACGAGCAGTACTTC. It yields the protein CASSSPEAYEQYF.

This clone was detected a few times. This chain's CDR3 is CASSQGGGPSSETQYF. Here the CDR3 DNA reads TGCGCCAGCAGCCAAGGGGGGGGACCCTCAAGCGAGACCCAGTACTTC. This rearrangement joins TRBV4-3 to TRBJ2-5; 7 nucleotides match TRBD2. The V gene end was trimmed by 1 base and the J gene end by 5 bases; junction bases not matched to a gene: 10. The germline CDR1 and CDR2 sequences are LGHNA and YSLEER. The length of the CDR3 is 16 residues.

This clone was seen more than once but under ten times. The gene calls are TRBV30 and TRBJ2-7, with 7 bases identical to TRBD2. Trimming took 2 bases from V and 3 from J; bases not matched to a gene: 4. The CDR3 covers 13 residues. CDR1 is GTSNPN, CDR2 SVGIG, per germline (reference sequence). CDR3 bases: TGTGCCTGGAGTAACGAGCGGGACTACGAGCAGTACTTC. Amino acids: CAWSNERDYEQYF.

The DNA of the CDR3 is TGTGCCAGCAGTGGGGAAGGGGGAACTGAAGCTTTCTTT. It specifies CASSGEGGTEAFF. The chain carries TRBV6-4 and TRBJ1-1, with D perhaps TRBD1 (6 bases). Germline V gene sequence: CDR1 MRHNA, CDR2 SNTAGT. The CDR3 consists of 13 residues. The ends were cut back, 4 bases at V and 5 bases at J, with 11 bases in the middle.

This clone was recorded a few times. The CDR3 DNA reads as TGTGCCAGCAGGGAGACCGGGACAGGACCTCCCAATAATTCACCCCTCCACTTT. Protein: CASRETGTGPPNNSPLHF. The chain uses TRBV28 and TRBJ1-6; 8 nucleotides match TRBD1. V was pared by 6 bases and J by 5 bases, with 15 bases of the junction left unmatched. Germline CDR1 and CDR2: MDHEN and SYDVKM. The CDR3 is 18 residues long.

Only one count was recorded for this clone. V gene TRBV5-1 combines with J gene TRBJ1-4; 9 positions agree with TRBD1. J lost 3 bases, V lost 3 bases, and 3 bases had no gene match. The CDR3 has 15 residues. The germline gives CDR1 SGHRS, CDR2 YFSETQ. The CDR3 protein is CASSSQGAPNEKLFF. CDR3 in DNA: TGCGCCAGCAGCTCACAGGGGGCTCCTAATGAAAAACTGTTTTTT. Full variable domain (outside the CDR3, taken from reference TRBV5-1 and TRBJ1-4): KAGVTQTPRYLIKTRGQQVTLSCSPISGHRSVSWYQQTPGQGLQFLFEYFSETQRNKGNFPGRFSGRQFSNSRSEMNVSTLELGDSALYLCASSSQGAPNEKLFFGSGTQLSVL.

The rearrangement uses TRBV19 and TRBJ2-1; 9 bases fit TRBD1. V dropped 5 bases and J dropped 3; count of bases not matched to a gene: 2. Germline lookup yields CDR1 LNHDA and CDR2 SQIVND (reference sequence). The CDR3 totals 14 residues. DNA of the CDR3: TGTGCCAGTAGTCCGGGACAGGGCTACAATGAGCAGTTCTTC. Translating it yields CASSPGQGYNEQFF.

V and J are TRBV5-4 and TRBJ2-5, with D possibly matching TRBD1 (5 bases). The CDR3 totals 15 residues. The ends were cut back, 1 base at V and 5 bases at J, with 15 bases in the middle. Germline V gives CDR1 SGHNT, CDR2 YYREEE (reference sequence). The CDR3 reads CASSLQGSSRETQYF. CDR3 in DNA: TGTGCCAGCAGCTTGCAGGGCTCCTCCCGGGAGACCCAGTACTTC. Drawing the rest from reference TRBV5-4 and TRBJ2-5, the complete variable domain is ETGVTQSPTHLIKTRGQQVTLRCSSQSGHNTVSWYQQALGQGPQFIFQYYREEENGRGNFPPRFSGLQFPNYSSELNVNALELDDSALYLCASSLQGSSRETQYFGPGTRLLVL.

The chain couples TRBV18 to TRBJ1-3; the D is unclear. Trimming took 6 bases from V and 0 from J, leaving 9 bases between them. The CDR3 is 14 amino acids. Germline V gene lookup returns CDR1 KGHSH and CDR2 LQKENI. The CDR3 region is CASSPGSSGNTIYF. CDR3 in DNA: TGTGCCAGCTCTCCGGGGAGCTCTGGAAACACCATATATTTT.

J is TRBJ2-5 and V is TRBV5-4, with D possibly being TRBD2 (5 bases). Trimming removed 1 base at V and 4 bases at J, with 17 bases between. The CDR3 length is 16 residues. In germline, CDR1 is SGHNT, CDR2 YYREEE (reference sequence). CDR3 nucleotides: TGTGCCAGCAGCTTGAGGGCGATGGGGAGAAGAGAGACCCAGTACTTC. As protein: CASSLRAMGRRETQYF.

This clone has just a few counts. The CDR3: CASGLDPPGQGRAGGNTIYF. CDR3 sequence (DNA): TGTGCTAGTGGTTTGGACCCCCCGGGACAGGGACGAGCGGGAGGAAACACCATATATTTT. The chain recombines TRBV12-5 with TRBJ1-3, with 9 bases aligning to TRBD1. The trim removed 1 base at V and 4 bases at J, leaving 17 bases unmatched. The CDR3 loop spans 20 amino acids. Germline V lookup: CDR1 LGHNT, CDR2 FRNRAP.

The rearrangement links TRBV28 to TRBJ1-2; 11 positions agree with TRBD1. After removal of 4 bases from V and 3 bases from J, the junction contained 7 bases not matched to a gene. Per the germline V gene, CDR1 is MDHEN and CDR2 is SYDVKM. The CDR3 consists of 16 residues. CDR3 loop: CASSYGTGGAYYGYTF. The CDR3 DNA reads TGTGCCAGCAGTTACGGGACAGGGGGTGCCTACTATGGCTACACCTTC.

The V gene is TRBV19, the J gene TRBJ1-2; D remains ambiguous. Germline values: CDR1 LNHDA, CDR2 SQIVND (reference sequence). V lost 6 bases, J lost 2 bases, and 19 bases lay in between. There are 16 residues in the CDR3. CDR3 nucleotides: TGTGCCAGTAGGACTCATACCGTGGAGCTAAACTATGGCTACACCTTC. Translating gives CASRTHTVELNYGYTF.

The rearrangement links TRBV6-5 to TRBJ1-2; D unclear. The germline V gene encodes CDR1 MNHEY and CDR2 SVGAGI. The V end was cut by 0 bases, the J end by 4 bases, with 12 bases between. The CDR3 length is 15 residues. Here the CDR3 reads CASSYSSNLLYGYTF. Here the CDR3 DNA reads TGTGCCAGCAGTTACTCGTCGAACCTACTCTATGGCTACACCTTC.

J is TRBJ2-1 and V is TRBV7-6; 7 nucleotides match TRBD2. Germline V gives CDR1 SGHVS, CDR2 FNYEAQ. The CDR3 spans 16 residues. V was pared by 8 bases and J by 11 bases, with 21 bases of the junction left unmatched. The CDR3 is CASAPPRLTGGLQQFF. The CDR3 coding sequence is TGTGCCAGCGCTCCCCCTAGATTAACGGGAGGCCTCCAGCAGTTCTTC.

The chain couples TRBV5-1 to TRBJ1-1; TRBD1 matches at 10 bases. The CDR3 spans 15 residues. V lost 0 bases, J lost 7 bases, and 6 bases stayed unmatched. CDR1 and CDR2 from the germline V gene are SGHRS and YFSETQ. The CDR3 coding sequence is TGCGCCAGCAGCTTGGGGGACAGGGGAATCGGTGAAGCTTTCTTT. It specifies CASSLGDRGIGEAFF.

DNA of the CDR3: TGTGCCAGCAGTTTCACAGGGGCAGAGACCCAGTACTTC. Translation: CASSFTGAETQYF. The gene calls are TRBV27 and TRBJ2-5; TRBD1 matches at 7 bases. The CDR3 loop spans 13 amino acids. Germline V gene lookup returns CDR1 MNHEY and CDR2 SMNVEV (reference sequence). Trimming removed 3 bases from V and 4 bases from J; junction bases left unmatched: 2.